Listed below are T cell receptor beta chains from one sample, sequenced in a study of blood T cell repertoires in COVID-19. The assay was immunoSEQ multiplex PCR, and TCRdb's table has in-frame clones only and misses some. The sample records tens of thousands of clones, about 82% being singletons. Source material: peripheral blood. These receptors originate from a woman in her fifties or sixties with acute or convalescent COVID-19. The CDR3 runs from the conserved cysteine through the conserved F or W. D genes are given only for firm matches. The listing skips clone size in some rows; elsewhere it reads once, few, many or a size class.

abundance	len	v_gene	d_gene	j_gene	CDR3aa	CDR3nt
-	15	TRBV4-1	TRBD1	TRBJ2-2	CASSPRTGKSGELFF	TGCGCCAGCAGTCCCCGGACAGGGAAGTCCGGGGAGCTGTTTTTT
-	14	TRBV19	-	TRBJ1-5	CASSIGQFNQPQHF	TGTGCCAGTAGTATTGGGCAGTTCAATCAGCCCCAGCATTTT
-	14	TRBV29-1	TRBD1	TRBJ1-1	CSTTGGRMNTEAFF	TGCAGCACAACAGGGGGGCGGATGAACACTGAAGCTTTCTTT
-	14	TRBV5-8	-	TRBJ1-3	CASTEGGVGNTIYF	TGTGCCAGCACAGAAGGGGGTGTCGGAAACACCATATATTTT
-	13	TRBV2	TRBD1	TRBJ1-2	CASSPDRADGYTF	TGTGCCAGCAGCCCCGACAGGGCTGATGGCTACACCTTC
once	14	TRBV7-2	-	TRBJ2-7	CASSPVRGTYEQYF	TGTGCCAGCAGCCCCGTTCGGGGGACCTACGAGCAGTACTTC
once	14	TRBV19	-	TRBJ2-3	CASSISRGTDTQYF	TGTGCCAGTAGTATAAGTAGGGGGACAGATACGCAGTATTTT
-	14	TRBV5-6	TRBD1	TRBJ1-2	CASSLRDRGHGYTF	TGTGCCAGCAGCTTACGGGACAGGGGGCACGGCTACACCTTC
-	16	TRBV24-1	TRBD1	TRBJ2-1	CATSENGQGLGNEQFF	TGTGCCACCAGTGAAAACGGACAGGGCCTGGGGAATGAGCAGTTCTTC
-	13	TRBV9	TRBD1	TRBJ1-2	CASSQDRNYGYTF	TGTGCCAGCAGCCAGGACAGGAACTATGGCTACACCTTC
-	12	TRBV21-1	-	TRBJ1-1	CARRGSRIEAFF	TGTGCTAGGCGGGGCTCGCGTATCGAAGCTTTCTTT
-	14	TRBV19	-	TRBJ1-1	CASSLSGVNTEAFF	TGTGCCAGTAGTTTGTCCGGGGTGAACACTGAAGCTTTCTTT
-	14	TRBV27	TRBD2	TRBJ2-6	CASSPSWGGRLLTF	TGTGCCAGCAGTCCCTCGTGGGGGGGTCGACTCCTGACTTTC
-	13	TRBV19	-	TRBJ1-5	CASAGRMNQPQHF	TGTGCCAGCGCCGGGAGGATGAATCAGCCCCAGCATTTT
-	14	TRBV19	TRBD1	TRBJ2-7	CASSNRTGRYEQYF	TGTGCCAGTAGTAACCGGACAGGCCGCTACGAGCAGTACTTC
-	14	TRBV19	-	TRBJ1-1	CASSLGRDNTEAFF	TGTGCCAGTAGTTTGGGGAGGGATAACACTGAAGCTTTCTTT
-	18	TRBV7-9	TRBD1	TRBJ1-6	CASSPAYGDRGKGSPLHF	TGTGCCAGCAGCCCAGCCTATGGGGACAGGGGAAAGGGATCACCCCTCCACTTT
-	15	TRBV18	TRBD1	TRBJ1-5	CASSPTGGVDQPQHF	TGTGCCAGCTCACCGACAGGGGGCGTCGACCAGCCCCAGCATTTT
-	15	TRBV24-1	TRBD1	TRBJ2-7	CATSEAGTGSGEQYF	TGTGCCACCAGTGAGGCCGGGACAGGGTCAGGCGAGCAGTACTTC
few	15	TRBV4-3	-	TRBJ2-3	CASSQDRGAADTQYF	TGCGCCAGCAGCCAAGATCGGGGGGCGGCAGATACGCAGTATTTT
-	16	TRBV5-4	-	TRBJ1-2	CASSFGVERSTYGYTF	TGTGCCAGCAGCTTCGGGGTAGAGAGGAGTACCTATGGCTACACCTTC
-	15	TRBV11-2	-	TRBJ2-5	CASSLGLQVTETQYF	TGTGCCAGCAGCTTAGGGTTACAGGTGACAGAGACCCAGTACTTC
-	14	TRBV5-4	-	TRBJ1-1	CASSLRRENTEAFF	TGTGCCAGCAGCTTACGACGGGAGAACACTGAAGCTTTCTTT
-	16	TRBV7-6	TRBD1	TRBJ2-1	CASSLGYGQGYNEQFF	TGTGCCAGCAGCTTAGGATACGGACAGGGGTACAATGAGCAGTTCTTC
-	12	TRBV9	-	TRBJ2-3	CASSVVTDTQYF	TGTGCCAGCAGCGTAGTAACAGATACGCAGTATTTT
-	15	TRBV5-4	TRBD1	TRBJ2-7	CASSINRGQSYEQYF	TGTGCCAGCAGTATTAACAGGGGGCAATCCTACGAGCAGTACTTC
-	13	TRBV24-1	TRBD1	TRBJ2-3	CATGDSSTDTQYF	TGTGCCACCGGGGACAGTAGCACAGATACGCAGTATTTT
-	16	TRBV5-4	-	TRBJ1-6	CASSLQFGTTYSPLHF	TGTGCCAGCAGCTTACAATTTGGGACAACTTATTCACCCCTCCACTTT
-	15	TRBV30	TRBD1	TRBJ2-1	CAWSIGQGAYNEQFF	TGTGCCTGGAGTATAGGACAGGGGGCCTACAATGAGCAGTTCTTC
-	14	TRBV7-2	TRBD1	TRBJ1-2	CASSFTGGNYGYTF	TGTGCCAGCAGCTTCACAGGGGGTAACTATGGCTACACCTTC
-	16	TRBV13	-	TRBJ2-2	CASSLILASNTGELFF	TGTGCCAGCAGCTTAATTTTGGCCTCGAACACCGGGGAGCTGTTTTTT
once	14	TRBV19	-	TRBJ2-7	CASSIPGRSYEQYF	TGTGCCAGTAGTATTCCAGGGAGGTCCTACGAGCAGTACTTC
once	16	TRBV7-6	TRBD1	TRBJ1-1	CASSLGQGVVDTEAFF	TGTGCCAGCAGCTTGGGACAGGGGGTAGTGGACACTGAAGCTTTCTTT
-	15	TRBV12-5	-	TRBJ1-4	CASGPREGVSEKLFF	TGTGCTAGTGGTCCCAGAGAGGGTGTGAGTGAAAAACTGTTTTTT
once	13	TRBV5-1	TRBD1	TRBJ1-3	CASSSGQGNTIYF	TGCGCCAGCAGCTCGGGACAGGGAAACACCATATATTTT
-	15	TRBV20-1	TRBD2	TRBJ2-5	CSASLASGGVETQYF	TGCAGTGCTAGTTTGGCTAGCGGGGGGGTAGAGACCCAGTACTTC
-	14	TRBV4-1	-	TRBJ1-5	CASSQDSFNQPQHF	TGCGCCAGCAGCCAGGACAGTTTCAATCAGCCCCAGCATTTT
-	16	TRBV9	TRBD1	TRBJ1-3	CASSVLSTGVGNTIYF	TGTGCCAGCAGCGTTCTTTCGACAGGGGTAGGAAACACCATATATTTT
few	21	TRBV19	-	TRBJ1-3	CASSIDLPKRSPRGQEDTIYF	TGTGCCAGTAGTATAGATCTCCCCAAAAGATCTCCCAGGGGCCAGGAAGACACCATATATTTT
once	14	TRBV29-1	TRBD2	TRBJ2-1	CSVGPSGGYNEQFF	TGCAGCGTTGGGCCAAGCGGGGGGTACAATGAGCAGTTCTTC
-	17	TRBV19	TRBD2	TRBJ2-5	CASSVRTSRPKGETQYF	TGTGCCAGTAGTGTAAGGACTAGCAGACCAAAGGGGGAGACCCAGTACTTC
-	16	TRBV6-2/TRBV6-3	-	TRBJ1-1	CASSYRTGWGNTEAFF	TGTGCCAGCAGTTACCGAACAGGGTGGGGGAACACTGAAGCTTTCTTT
-	13	TRBV2	TRBD1	TRBJ1-1	CASSGRGLGEAFF	TGTGCCAGCAGTGGCAGGGGGTTAGGTGAAGCTTTCTTT
medium-sized	14	TRBV19	-	TRBJ1-5	CASDTRDINQPQHF	TGTGCCAGTGACACCCGGGACATCAATCAGCCCCAGCATTTT